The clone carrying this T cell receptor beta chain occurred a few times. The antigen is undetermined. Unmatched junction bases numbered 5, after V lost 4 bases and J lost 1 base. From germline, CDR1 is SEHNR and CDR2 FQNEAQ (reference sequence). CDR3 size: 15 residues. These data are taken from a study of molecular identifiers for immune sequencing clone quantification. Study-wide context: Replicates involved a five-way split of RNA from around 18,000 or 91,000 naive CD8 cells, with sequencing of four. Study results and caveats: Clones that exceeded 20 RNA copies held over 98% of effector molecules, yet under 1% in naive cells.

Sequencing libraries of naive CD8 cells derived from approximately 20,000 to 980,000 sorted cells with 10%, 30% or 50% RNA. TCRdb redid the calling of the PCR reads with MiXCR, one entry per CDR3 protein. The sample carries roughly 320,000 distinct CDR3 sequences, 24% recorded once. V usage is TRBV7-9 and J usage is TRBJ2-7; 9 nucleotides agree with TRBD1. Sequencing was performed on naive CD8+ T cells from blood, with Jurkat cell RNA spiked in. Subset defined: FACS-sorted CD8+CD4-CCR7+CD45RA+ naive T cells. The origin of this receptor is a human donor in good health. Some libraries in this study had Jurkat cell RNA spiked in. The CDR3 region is CASSWGTGPSYEQYF. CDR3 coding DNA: TGTGCCAGCAGCTGGGGGACAGGGCCATCCTACGAGCAGTACTTC.